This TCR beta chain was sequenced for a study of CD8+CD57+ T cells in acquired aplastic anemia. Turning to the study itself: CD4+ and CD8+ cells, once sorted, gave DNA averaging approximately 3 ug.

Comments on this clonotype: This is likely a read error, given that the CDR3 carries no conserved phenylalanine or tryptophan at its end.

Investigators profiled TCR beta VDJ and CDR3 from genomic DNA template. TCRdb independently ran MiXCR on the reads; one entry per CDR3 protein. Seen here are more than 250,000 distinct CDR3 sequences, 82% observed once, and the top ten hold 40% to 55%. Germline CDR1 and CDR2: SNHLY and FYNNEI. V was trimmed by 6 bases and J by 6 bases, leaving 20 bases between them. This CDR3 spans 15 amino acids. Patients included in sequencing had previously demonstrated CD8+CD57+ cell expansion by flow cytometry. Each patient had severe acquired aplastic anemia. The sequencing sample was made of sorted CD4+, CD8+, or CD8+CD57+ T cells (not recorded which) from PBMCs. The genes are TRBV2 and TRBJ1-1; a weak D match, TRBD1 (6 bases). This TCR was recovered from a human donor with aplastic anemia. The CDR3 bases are TGTGCCAGCAGCTTAGATGTCACAGGGACGCCTGAAGCTTTCTCA. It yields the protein CASSLDVTGTPEAFS.